This T cell receptor (beta chain) is from a study of Graves' ophthalmopathy and Graves' hyperthyroidism. This CDR3 region has 14 residues. V was pared by 8 bases and J by 7 bases, with 21 bases between. Germline assignment: CDR1 SGHAT and CDR2 FQNNGV. The authors amplified TCR beta CDR3 regions from RNA transcripts. HTBI-primed RT-PCR formed the first round, and a multiplex PCR formed the second. TCRdb called the multiplex PCR reads again in MiXCR, with one record for every CDR3 protein. The table lists about 620,000 distinct CDR3 sequences, 22% of them singletons, with roughly 6.9% in the top ten. In its sample, this clonotype was seen many times. None of the included patients had other autoimmune diseases, uncontrolled infections, pregnancy or lactation, as these led to exclusion.

The chain combines TRBV11-2 with TRBJ2-7, with D hard to call. The TCR comes from a woman in her late teens or twenties with stable Graves' hyperthyroidism. Some clones in this sample may be carry-over from other donors' samples. Sample: peripheral blood. The CDR3 DNA reads TGTGCCAGCCGCCGACTGAGCTCCTTTACGGAGCAGTACTTC. Its translation: CASRRLSSFTEQYF. Looking up the rest from reference TRBV11-2 and TRBJ2-7 gives the full variable domain: EAGVAQSPRYKIIEKRQSVAFWCNPISGHATLYWYQQILGQGPKLLIQFQNNGVVDDSQLPKDRFSAERLKGVDSTLKIQPAKLEDSAVYLCASRRLSSFTEQYFGPGTRLTVT.